The next 2 T cell receptor beta chains were all read from a single sample in a study of T cells in Graves' hyperthyroidism and ophthalmopathy. Amplification yielded TCR beta CDR3 regions, with RNA transcripts as the source. With the HTBI primer set, the TCR CDR3 went through a first round of RT-PCR. TCRdb re-called the multiplex PCR reads through MiXCR, storing one row per CDR3 protein. Of roughly 500,000 distinct CDR3 sequences detected, 20% to 25% appear once; the ten largest clones hold under 55%. Input material: blood. These receptor sequences come from a woman between 70 and 85 years old with Graves' ophthalmopathy.

This chain joins TRBV18 and TRBJ2-5; a weak D match, TRBD1 (6 bases). V shed 1 base and J shed 4 bases, with 13 bases lying between them. CDR1 KGHSH and CDR2 LQKENI come from the germline V gene. This CDR3 spans 15 amino acids. The chain's CDR3 is CASSPQDPRGETQYF. The CDR3 nucleotides read TGTGCCAGCTCACCACAGGACCCCAGGGGAGAGACCCAGTACTTC.

The chain employs TRBV20-1 and TRBJ2-7, with D perhaps being TRBD1 or TRBD2 (5 bases each). CDR1 and CDR2 (germline): DFQATT, SNEGSKA (reference sequence). This CDR3 has 13 amino acids. V gave up 3 bases and J gave up 0 bases, with 9 bases separating them. The CDR3 sequence is CSARSRGSYEQYF. In nucleotides, the CDR3 is TGCAGTGCTAGGTCGAGGGGCTCCTACGAGCAGTACTTC.